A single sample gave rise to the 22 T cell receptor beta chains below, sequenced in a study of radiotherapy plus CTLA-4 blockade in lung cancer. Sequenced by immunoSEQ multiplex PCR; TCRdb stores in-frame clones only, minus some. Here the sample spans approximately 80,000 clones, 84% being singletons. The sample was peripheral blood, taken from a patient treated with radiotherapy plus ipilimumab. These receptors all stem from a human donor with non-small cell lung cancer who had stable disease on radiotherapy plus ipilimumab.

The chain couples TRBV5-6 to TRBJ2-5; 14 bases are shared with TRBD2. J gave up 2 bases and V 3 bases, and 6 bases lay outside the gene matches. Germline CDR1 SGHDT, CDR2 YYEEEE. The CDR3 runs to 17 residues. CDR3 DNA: TGTGCCAGCAGCTCGCGGACTAGCGGGAGGTCTCAAGAGACCCAGTACTTC. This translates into CASSSRTSGRSQETQYF. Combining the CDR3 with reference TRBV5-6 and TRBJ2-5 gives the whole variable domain DAGVTQSPTHLIKTRGQQVTLRCSPKSGHDTVSWYQQALGQGPQFIFQYYEEEERQRGNFPDRFSGHQFPNYSSELNVNALLLGDSALYLCASSSRTSGRSQETQYFGPGTRLLVL.

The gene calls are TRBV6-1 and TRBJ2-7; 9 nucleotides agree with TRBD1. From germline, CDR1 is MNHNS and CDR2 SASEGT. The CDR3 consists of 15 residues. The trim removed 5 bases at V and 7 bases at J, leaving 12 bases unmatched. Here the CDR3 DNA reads TGTGCCAGCAGTCCGCTGACAGGGGGGAAAGGGGAGCAGTACTTC. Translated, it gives CASSPLTGGKGEQYF.

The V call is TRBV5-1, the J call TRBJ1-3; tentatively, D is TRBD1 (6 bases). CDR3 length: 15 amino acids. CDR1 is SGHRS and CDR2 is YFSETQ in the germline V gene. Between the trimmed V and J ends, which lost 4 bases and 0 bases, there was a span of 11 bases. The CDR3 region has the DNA TGCGCCAGCAGCATAGGACAGAGCTCTGGAAACACCATATATTTT. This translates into CASSIGQSSGNTIYF.

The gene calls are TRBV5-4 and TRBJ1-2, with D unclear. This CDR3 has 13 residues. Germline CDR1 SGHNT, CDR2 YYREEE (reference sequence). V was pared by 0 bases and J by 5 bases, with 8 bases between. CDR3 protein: CASSLDEEYGYTF. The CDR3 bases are TGTGCCAGCAGCTTGGATGAGGAGTATGGCTACACCTTC.

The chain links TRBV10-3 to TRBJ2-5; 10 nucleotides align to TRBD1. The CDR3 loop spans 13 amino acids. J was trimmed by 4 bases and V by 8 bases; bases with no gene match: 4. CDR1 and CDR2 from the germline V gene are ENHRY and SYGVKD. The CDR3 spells CAIAGTGVETQYF. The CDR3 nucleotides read TGTGCCATCGCTGGGACAGGGGTAGAGACCCAGTACTTC.

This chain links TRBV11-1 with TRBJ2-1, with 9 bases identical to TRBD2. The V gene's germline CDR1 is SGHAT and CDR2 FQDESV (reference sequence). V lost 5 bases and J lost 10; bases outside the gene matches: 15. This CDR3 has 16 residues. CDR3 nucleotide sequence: TGTGCCAGCAGCCCTTGGGGAGCGGGAGGCTTACTGGAGCAGTTCTTC. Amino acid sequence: CASSPWGAGGLLEQFF.

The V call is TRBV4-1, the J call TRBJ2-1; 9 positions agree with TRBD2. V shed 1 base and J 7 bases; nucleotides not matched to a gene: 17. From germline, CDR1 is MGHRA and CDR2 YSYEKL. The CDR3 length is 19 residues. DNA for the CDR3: TGCGCCAGCAGCCAAGGACTAAGATCTTGGCGGGGGGGCGAGAATGAGCAGTTCTTC. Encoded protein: CASSQGLRSWRGGENEQFF.

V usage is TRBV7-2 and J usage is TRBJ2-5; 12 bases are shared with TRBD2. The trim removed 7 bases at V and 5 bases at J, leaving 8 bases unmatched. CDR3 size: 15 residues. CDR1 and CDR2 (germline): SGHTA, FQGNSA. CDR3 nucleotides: TGTGCCAGCACCCGGACTAGCGGGGCAGGGGAGACCCAGTACTTC. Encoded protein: CASTRTSGAGETQYF. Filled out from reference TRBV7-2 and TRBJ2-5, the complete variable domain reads GAGVSQSPSNKVTEKGKDVELRCDPISGHTALYWYRQSLGQGLEFLIYFQGNSAPDKSGLPSDRFSAERTGGSVSTLTIQRTQQEDSAVYLCASTRTSGAGETQYFGPGTRLLVL.

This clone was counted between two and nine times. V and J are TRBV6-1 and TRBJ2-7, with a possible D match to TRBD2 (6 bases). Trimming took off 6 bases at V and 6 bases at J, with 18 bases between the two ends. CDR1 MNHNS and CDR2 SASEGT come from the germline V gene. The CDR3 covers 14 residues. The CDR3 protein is CASRPLGGPSEQYF. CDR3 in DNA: TGTGCCAGCAGACCCCTGGGGGGACCTTCCGAGCAGTACTTC.

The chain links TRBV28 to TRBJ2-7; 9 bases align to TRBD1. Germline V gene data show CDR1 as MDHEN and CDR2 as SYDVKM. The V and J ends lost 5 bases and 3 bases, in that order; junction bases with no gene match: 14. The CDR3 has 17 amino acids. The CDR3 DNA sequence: TGTGCCAGCAGTGAGCCCACCGGACAGGGGTTGGTCTACGAGCAGTACTTC. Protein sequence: CASSEPTGQGLVYEQYF.

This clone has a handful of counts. CDR3 amino acids: CASSPKTGQTYEQYF. The CDR3 DNA reads TGTGCCAGCAGCCCGAAGACAGGCCAAACCTACGAGCAGTACTTC. J is TRBJ2-7 and V is TRBV7-8; D is possibly TRBD1 (6 bases). The V end lost 5 bases, the J end lost 2 bases, and 16 bases lay between the germline ends. This CDR3 comprises 15 residues. Germline CDR1 reads SGHVS; CDR2 reads FQNEAQ.

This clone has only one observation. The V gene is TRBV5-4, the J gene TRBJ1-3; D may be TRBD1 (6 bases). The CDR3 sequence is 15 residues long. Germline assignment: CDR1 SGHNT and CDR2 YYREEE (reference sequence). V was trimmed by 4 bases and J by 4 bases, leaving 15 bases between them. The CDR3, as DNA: TGTGCCAGCAGCGTAGACCCGGGGGCGGGAAACACCATATATTTT. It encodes CASSVDPGAGNTIYF.

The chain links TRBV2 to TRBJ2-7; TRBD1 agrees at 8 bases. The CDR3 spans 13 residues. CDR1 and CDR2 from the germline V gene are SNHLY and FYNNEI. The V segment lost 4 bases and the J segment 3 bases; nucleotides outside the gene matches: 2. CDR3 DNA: TGTGCCAGCAGTGGGACAGGGATCTACGAGCAGTACTTC. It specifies CASSGTGIYEQYF.

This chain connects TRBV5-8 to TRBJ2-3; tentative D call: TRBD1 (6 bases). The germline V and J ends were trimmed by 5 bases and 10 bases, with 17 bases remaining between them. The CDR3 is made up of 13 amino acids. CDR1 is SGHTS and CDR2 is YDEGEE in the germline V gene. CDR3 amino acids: CASSFDRQQAQYF. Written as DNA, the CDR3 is TGTGCCAGCAGTTTCGACAGGCAGCAAGCGCAGTATTTT.

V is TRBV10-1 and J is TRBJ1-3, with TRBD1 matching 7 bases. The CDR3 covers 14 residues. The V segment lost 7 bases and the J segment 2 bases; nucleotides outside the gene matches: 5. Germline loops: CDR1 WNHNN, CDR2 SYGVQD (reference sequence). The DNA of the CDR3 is TGCGCCAGCAACCGGACAGGAGCTGGAAACACCATATATTTT. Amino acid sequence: CASNRTGAGNTIYF.

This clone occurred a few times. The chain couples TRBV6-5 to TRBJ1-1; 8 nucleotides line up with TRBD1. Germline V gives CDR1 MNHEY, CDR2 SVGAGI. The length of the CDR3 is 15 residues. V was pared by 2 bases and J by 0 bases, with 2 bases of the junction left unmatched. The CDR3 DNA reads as TGTGCCAGCAGTTACGGGGACAGGATGAACACTGAAGCTTTCTTT. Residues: CASSYGDRMNTEAFF.

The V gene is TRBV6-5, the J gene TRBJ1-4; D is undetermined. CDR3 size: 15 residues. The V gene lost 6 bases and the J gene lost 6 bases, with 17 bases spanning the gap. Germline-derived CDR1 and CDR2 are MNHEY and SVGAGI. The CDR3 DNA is TGTGCCAGCAGACCCAGTTTAAAAGCCCATGAAAAACTGTTTTTT. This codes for CASRPSLKAHEKLFF.

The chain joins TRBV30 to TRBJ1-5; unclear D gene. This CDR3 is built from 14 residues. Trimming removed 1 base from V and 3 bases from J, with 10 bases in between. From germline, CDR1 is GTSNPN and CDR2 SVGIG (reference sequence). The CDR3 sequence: CAWSEESFNQPQHF. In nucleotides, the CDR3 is TGTGCCTGGAGTGAGGAGTCCTTCAATCAGCCCCAGCATTTT.

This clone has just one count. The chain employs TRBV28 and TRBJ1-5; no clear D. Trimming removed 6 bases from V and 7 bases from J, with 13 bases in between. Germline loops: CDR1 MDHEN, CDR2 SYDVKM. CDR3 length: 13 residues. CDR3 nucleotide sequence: TGTGCCAGCAGCTCGTCCGTGGGGCAGCCCCAGCATTTT. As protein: CASSSSVGQPQHF.

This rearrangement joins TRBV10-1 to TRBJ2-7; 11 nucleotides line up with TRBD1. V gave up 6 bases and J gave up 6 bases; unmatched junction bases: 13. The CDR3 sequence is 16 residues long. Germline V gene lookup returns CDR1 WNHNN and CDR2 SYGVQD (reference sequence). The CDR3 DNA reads TGCGCCAGCAGCGACTCCGGACAGGGGGCGACTACCGAGCAGTACTTC. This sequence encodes CASSDSGQGATTEQYF.

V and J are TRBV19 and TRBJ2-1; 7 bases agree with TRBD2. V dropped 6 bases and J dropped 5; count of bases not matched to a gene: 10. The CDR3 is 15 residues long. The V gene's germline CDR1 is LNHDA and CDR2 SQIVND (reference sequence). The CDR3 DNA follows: TGTGCCAGTAGGATGAGCGGGATCTTCCACAATGAGCAGTTCTTC. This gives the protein CASRMSGIFHNEQFF.

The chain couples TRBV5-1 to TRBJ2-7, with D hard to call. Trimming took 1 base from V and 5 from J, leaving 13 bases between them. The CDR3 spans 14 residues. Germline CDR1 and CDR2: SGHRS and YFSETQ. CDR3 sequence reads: CASSLSGNRNEQYF. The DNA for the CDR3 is TGCGCCAGCAGCTTGTCTGGGAATAGGAACGAGCAGTACTTC.